Following are 19 T cell receptor beta chains from one sample sequenced in a study of blood T cell repertoires in COVID-19. Measured with immunoSEQ multiplex PCR; TCRdb has only the in-frame clones, and not every one. The table shows roughly 670,000 clones, with over 80% occurring only once. Specimen: peripheral blood. All receptors derive from a woman in her late teens or twenties with acute or convalescent COVID-19.

V and J are TRBV3-1 (or the pseudogene TRBV3-2) and TRBJ2-1; 13 bases map to TRBD2. Germline V lookup: CDR1 LGHDT, CDR2 YNNKEL (reference sequence). V trimming: 3 bases; J trimming: 15 bases; junction bases outside the gene matches: 8. The CDR3 runs to 14 residues. Here the CDR3 reads CASSHAGTSGEVFF. The CDR3 nucleotides are TGTGCCAGCAGCCATGCCGGGACTAGCGGGGAGGTGTTCTTC.

This rearrangement joins TRBV7-2 to TRBJ1-2; 10 bases are shared with TRBD1. CDR1 SGHTA and CDR2 FQGNSA come from the germline V gene. J gave up 4 bases and V 5 bases, and 7 bases lay outside the gene matches. CDR3 length equals 15 residues. The CDR3 protein is CASSPLDRGLYGYTF. The CDR3 DNA reads as TGTGCCAGCAGCCCTTTAGACAGGGGGCTCTATGGCTACACCTTC. Together with reference TRBV7-2 and TRBJ1-2, the CDR3 gives the full variable domain: GAGVSQSPSNKVTEKGKDVELRCDPISGHTALYWYRQSLGQGLEFLIYFQGNSAPDKSGLPSDRFSAERTGGSVSTLTIQRTQQEDSAVYLCASSPLDRGLYGYTFGSGTRLTVV.

Of note for this clone: Other DNA sequences in this sample translate to the same CDR3. The DNA for the CDR3 is TGTGCCAGCAGCTTGGGACAGGGGGAAGCTTTCTTT. Amino acid sequence: CASSLGQGEAFF. The chain uses TRBV11-2 and TRBJ1-1; TRBD1 matches at 10 bases. J lost 8 bases, V lost 3 bases, and 0 bases had no gene match. The CDR3 is 12 amino acids. Per the germline V gene, CDR1 is SGHAT and CDR2 is FQNNGV. The full variable domain, its missing parts supplied by reference TRBV11-2 and TRBJ1-1, is EAGVAQSPRYKIIEKRQSVAFWCNPISGHATLYWYQQILGQGPKLLIQFQNNGVVDDSQLPKDRFSAERLKGVDSTLKIQPAKLEDSAVYLCASSLGQGEAFFGQGTRLTVV.

V and J are TRBV4-1 and TRBJ2-1; the match to TRBD2 covers 9 bases. Germline CDR1 MGHRA, CDR2 YSYEKL. The CDR3 is 17 residues long. The V gene end was trimmed by 0 bases and the J gene end by 0 bases; junction bases not matched to a gene: 3. The DNA for the CDR3 is TGCGCCAGCAGCCAAGATCAGACTAGCGGCTCCTACAATGAGCAGTTCTTC. Translated: CASSQDQTSGSYNEQFF.

The J gene is TRBJ1-1, the V gene TRBV25-1; D unclear. Looked up from germline, CDR1 is MGHDK and CDR2 is SYGVNS. Trimming pared 4 bases from V and 4 bases from J, leaving 4 bases between. There are 11 residues in the CDR3. The CDR3 here is CASSAGTEAFF. DNA of the CDR3: TGTGCCAGCAGTGCCGGCACTGAAGCTTTCTTT. Combining the CDR3 with reference TRBV25-1 and TRBJ1-1 gives the whole variable domain EADIYQTPRYLVIGTGKKITLECSQTMGHDKMYWYQQDPGMELHLIHYSYGVNSTEKGDLSSESTVSRIRTEHFPLTLESARPSHTSQYLCASSAGTEAFFGQGTRLTVV.

This clone was detected a few times. This chain connects TRBV3-1 (or the pseudogene TRBV3-2) to TRBJ2-3; 7 bases are shared with TRBD2. The junction had 6 bases not matched to a gene; V was cut back by 6 bases and J by 0 bases. CDR1 and CDR2 (germline): LGHDT, YNNKEL (reference sequence). This CDR3 contains 15 residues. The CDR3 spells CASRRQAGSTDTQYF. The CDR3 nucleotides read TGTGCCAGCAGAAGGCAAGCGGGGAGCACAGATACGCAGTATTTT.

The CDR3 nucleotides read TGCGCCAGCAGCAAAACAGGGTTACCTTATGGCTACACCTTC. The encoded protein is CASSKTGLPYGYTF. The rearrangement uses TRBV4-3 and TRBJ1-2; weak D call: TRBD1 (6 bases). Deletions cut 5 bases from V and 5 bases from J, with 15 bases between. CDR3 length: 14 residues. CDR1 is LGHNA, CDR2 YSLEER, per germline.

This chain uses TRBV2 with TRBJ1-2, with D maybe TRBD1 (5 bases). There are 14 residues in the CDR3. The germline V gene encodes CDR1 SNHLY and CDR2 FYNNEI. V dropped 6 bases and J dropped 8 bases, with 19 bases sitting between them. The CDR3 region is CASRRGGGREGYTF. For the CDR3, the DNA is TGTGCCAGCAGAAGAGGCGGTGGCAGGGAAGGCTACACCTTC.

This chain links TRBV11-3 with TRBJ2-5, with D possibly TRBD2 on 6 matching bases. Trimming pared 1 base from V and 5 bases from J, leaving 8 bases between. Germline V gives CDR1 SGHNT, CDR2 YENEEA. The CDR3 sequence is 13 residues long. The CDR3 coding sequence is TGTGCCAGCAGCTTAGCAGGGAGGGAGACCCAGTACTTC. Encoded protein: CASSLAGRETQYF.

The V and J genes are TRBV9 and TRBJ2-2, with 8 bases identical to TRBD1. The CDR3 sequence is 14 residues long. Germline trimming cut 4 bases from V and 5 bases from J; bases unmatched to any gene: 4. Germline loops: CDR1 SGDLS, CDR2 YYNGEE. CDR3 sequence: CASSTTGGTGELFF. Written as DNA, the CDR3 is TGTGCCAGCAGCACAACAGGGGGAACCGGGGAGCTGTTTTTT. The complete variable domain, with remaining parts taken from reference TRBV9 and TRBJ2-2, reads DSGVTQTPKHLITATGQRVTLRCSPRSGDLSVYWYQQSLDQGLQFLIQYYNGEERAKGNILERFSAQQFPDLHSELNLSSLELGDSALYFCASSTTGGTGELFFGEGSRLTVL.

This chain links TRBV6-5 with TRBJ1-2; possible D gene TRBD1, 6 bases. The CDR3 consists of 15 residues. V was clipped by 6 bases and J by 4 bases, with 18 bases between them. Germline V lookup: CDR1 MNHEY, CDR2 SVGAGI. The CDR3 DNA reads as TGTGCCAGCAGCCCAATCGGGGGGCGCGTCTATGGCTACACCTTC. This gives the protein CASSPIGGRVYGYTF.

The V gene is TRBV24-1, the J gene TRBJ1-2, with unresolved D. The CDR3 extends over 13 amino acids. V lost 1 base to trimming and J lost 8 bases, with 10 bases between them. Germline V gene data show CDR1 as KGHDR and CDR2 as SFDVKD. The CDR3 sequence is CATSDFWEGGYTF. DNA for the CDR3: TGTGCCACCAGTGATTTCTGGGAGGGCGGCTACACCTTC.

The rearrangement links TRBV27 to TRBJ2-7, with 15 bases fitting TRBD2. Looked up from germline, CDR1 is MNHEY and CDR2 is SMNVEV (reference sequence). This CDR3 spans 18 amino acids. Losses at the gene ends were 2 bases for V and 7 bases for J; bases not matched to a gene: 12. The CDR3, as DNA: TGTGCCAGCAGTTTAAAGGGACTAGCGGGGGGCCCACCTGGGGAGCAGTACTTC. Translated: CASSLKGLAGGPPGEQYF.

CDR3 in DNA: TGCGCCAGCAGCCACTCGACAGGCACCGGGGAGCTGTTTTTT. The encoded protein is CASSHSTGTGELFF. The rearrangement links TRBV4-1 to TRBJ2-2; tentatively, D is TRBD1 (6 bases). V lost 3 bases to trimming and J lost 4 bases, with 9 bases between them. This CDR3 spans 14 amino acids. Per germline, CDR1 MGHRA and CDR2 YSYEKL.

J is TRBJ1-1 and V is TRBV5-1; TRBD1 is a possible D gene (5 bases). The CDR3 totals 13 residues. The germline gives CDR1 SGHRS, CDR2 YFSETQ. Trimming removed 0 bases at V and 6 bases at J, with 9 bases between. In DNA form, the CDR3 reads TGCGCCAGCAGCTTGGCCTCAGGGTCTGAAGCTTTCTTT. As protein: CASSLASGSEAFF.

The rearrangement joins TRBV6-5 to TRBJ1-1; D ambiguous. The V gene lost 7 bases and the J gene lost 0 bases, with 9 bases spanning the gap. Germline CDR1 reads MNHEY; CDR2 reads SVGAGI. The CDR3 is 13 amino acids. CDR3 residues: CASKELMNTEAFF. The CDR3 coding sequence is TGTGCCAGCAAGGAGCTCATGAACACTGAAGCTTTCTTT.

A remark on this clone: A single base separates this from a much larger clone, so it may be a read error. The V and J genes are TRBV6-1 and TRBJ2-3; 8 bases line up with TRBD1. From germline, CDR1 is MNHNS and CDR2 SASEGT. V lost 3 bases to trimming and J lost 4 bases; unmatched junction nucleotides: 3. This CDR3 is built from 14 residues. The CDR3 sequence: CASSDGQGADTQYF. The CDR3 DNA reads TGTGCCAGCAGTGACGGACAGGGAGCAGATACGCAGTATTTT.

This chain links TRBV11-2 with TRBJ1-5; no clear D gene. The ends were cut back, 6 bases at V and 0 bases at J, with 15 bases in the middle. CDR3 length equals 16 residues. Germline CDR1 is SGHAT and CDR2 is FQNNGV. This CDR3 is CASRQVGDHSNQPQHF. CDR3 nucleotides: TGTGCCAGCAGACAAGTCGGGGATCATAGCAATCAGCCCCAGCATTTT.

The chain is built from TRBV3-1 (or the pseudogene TRBV3-2) and TRBJ1-2; D is ambiguous. V dropped 5 bases and J dropped 8 bases, with 9 bases sitting between them. Germline lookup yields CDR1 LGHDT and CDR2 YNNKEL (reference sequence). The CDR3 runs to 11 residues. The DNA for the CDR3 is TGTGCCAGCAGCGGAAAGAGGGGCTACACCTTC. This codes for CASSGKRGYTF.